This T cell receptor beta chain was observed in a study of blood T cell repertoires in COVID-19. Study at large: COVID-19 samples, acute and convalescent, were from the United States, Italy and Spain.

In the original analysis: Nucleated cell counts were estimated from reference gene primer amplification. Clones were read by immunoSEQ multiplex PCR, and TCRdb kept only the in-frame ones, dropping some. From that table come the V and J calls and clone size; the DNA was used to work out D and trimming. The repertoire holds over 100,000 clones, with roughly 88% as singletons. Germline-derived CDR1 and CDR2 are SNHLY and FYNNEI. The V end lost 6 bases, the J end lost 6 bases, and 18 bases lay between the germline ends. The CDR3 has 15 amino acids. Sample: peripheral blood. The receptor comes from a man aged 35-49 years with acute or convalescent COVID-19. The rearrangement links TRBV2 to TRBJ2-1, with D possibly being TRBD2 (5 bases). DNA of the CDR3: TGTGCCAGCAGCCCCGACCCCTCCCGGGGCAATGAGCAGTTCTTC. Translation: CASSPDPSRGNEQFF.